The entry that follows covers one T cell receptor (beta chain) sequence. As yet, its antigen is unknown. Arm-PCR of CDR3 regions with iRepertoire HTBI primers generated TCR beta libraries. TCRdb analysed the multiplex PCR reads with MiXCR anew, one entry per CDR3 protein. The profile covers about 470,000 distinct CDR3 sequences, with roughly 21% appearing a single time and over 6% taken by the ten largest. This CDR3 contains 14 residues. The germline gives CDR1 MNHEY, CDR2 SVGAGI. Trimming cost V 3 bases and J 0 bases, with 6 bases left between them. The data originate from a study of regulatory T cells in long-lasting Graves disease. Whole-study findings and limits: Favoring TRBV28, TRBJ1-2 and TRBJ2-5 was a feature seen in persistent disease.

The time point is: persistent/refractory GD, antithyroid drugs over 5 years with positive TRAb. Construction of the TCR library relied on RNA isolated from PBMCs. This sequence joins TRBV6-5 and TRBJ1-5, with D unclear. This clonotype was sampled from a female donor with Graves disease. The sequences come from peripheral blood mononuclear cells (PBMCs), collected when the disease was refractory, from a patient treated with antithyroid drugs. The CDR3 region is CASSYMDSNQPQHF. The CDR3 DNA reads TGTGCCAGCAGTTATATGGATAGCAATCAGCCCCAGCATTTT.